The 6 T cell receptor beta chains given below trace back to one sample, sequenced in a study of blood T cells in healthy people across ages. Using a J-beta primer mix together with a sample-barcoded 5' primer, a second PCR was run for roughly 7 to 11 cycles. TCRdb reprocessed the 5' RACE reads via MiXCR and lists one record per CDR3 protein. Among approximately 730,000 distinct CDR3 sequences listed, roughly 47% were seen once. The sample consisted of blood. These receptors came from an older woman in good health.

This clonotype was detected a few times. The V gene is TRBV10-3, the J gene TRBJ2-7, with D perhaps TRBD1 (6 bases). In germline, CDR1 is ENHRY, CDR2 SYGVKD. The ends were cut back, 5 bases at V and 6 bases at J, with 14 bases in the middle. CDR3 length equals 13 residues. The CDR3 protein is CAISSRQDVEQYF. In DNA form, the CDR3 reads TGTGCCATCAGTTCGAGACAGGACGTCGAGCAGTACTTC.

A few counts support this clonotype. The chain couples TRBV7-2 to TRBJ2-1; TRBD2 agrees at 10 bases. V lost 6 bases, J lost 3 bases, and 8 bases stayed unmatched. Germline CDR1 is SGHTA and CDR2 is FQGNSA. This CDR3 contains 16 residues. The CDR3 region has the DNA TGTGCCAGCAGGCCGTTTGGACTAGCGGACTACAATGAGCAGTTCTTC. Its protein is CASRPFGLADYNEQFF.

In this sample, this clonotype turned up a few times. This chain links TRBV12-3 or TRBV12-4 with TRBJ1-1; D unclear. The CDR3 has 12 residues. Trimming shortened V by 3 bases and J by 8 bases, and 10 bases separated the two germline ends. CDR3 in DNA: TGTGCCAGCAGTTTCCCGGGAGGCGAAGCTTTCTTT. Its translation: CASSFPGGEAFF.

In its sample, this clonotype was seen a few times. This chain joins TRBV2 and TRBJ1-5, with 8 bases lining up with TRBD1. Germline lookup yields CDR1 SNHLY and CDR2 FYNNEI. The CDR3 sequence is 13 residues long. V shed 10 bases and J 7 bases; nucleotides not matched to a gene: 9. The CDR3: CAIQGADSQPQHF. In DNA form, the CDR3 reads TGTGCCATTCAGGGGGCGGACTCCCAGCCCCAGCATTTT.

This clonotype was recorded many times. The rearrangement links TRBV27 to TRBJ2-1; 7 nucleotides agree with TRBD1. The CDR3 extends over 14 amino acids. Trimming took 6 bases from V and 2 from J; bases not matched to a gene: 4. Germline CDR1 and CDR2: MNHEY and SMNVEV (reference sequence). The CDR3 loop is CASSPGQTYNEQFF. The CDR3 DNA is TGTGCCAGCAGCCCGGGACAGACCTACAATGAGCAGTTCTTC.

This clonotype has a handful of counts. V gene TRBV28 combines with J gene TRBJ2-1; the D gene is possibly TRBD2 (5 bases). CDR3 length equals 15 residues. Trimming cost V 5 bases and J 9 bases, with 20 bases left between them. Germline CDR1 MDHEN, CDR2 SYDVKM. The CDR3 is CASSPGSRPVSEQFF. CDR3 sequence (DNA): TGTGCCAGCAGTCCGGGGTCTAGGCCGGTTAGTGAGCAGTTCTTC.